The entry below describes one TCR beta chain. What it binds is not known. This sample is drawn from a study of graft-versus-host responses after intestinal transplantation. Study overall: Recipients had transplants, and these were multivisceral, liver-intestinal, or isolated intestinal.

TCRdb keeps only in-frame clones here, not all; method: immunoSEQ multiplex PCR. The sample carries tens of thousands of clones, about nine tenths recorded once. Whole-study results and caveats: GvH clonotypes were identified within recipient marrow, with a subset emerging first in ileum or blood. Among circulating GvH clones, peak levels were associated with early post-transplant declines in HvG clones.

This receptor was obtained from a human donor who received an intestinal transplant. This specimen was unstimulated CD4+ T cells sorted from spleen or lymph node cells, taken before intestinal transplant.

The CDR3, as DNA: TGCGCCAGCAGCCAAGGGCCGGATTACAATGAGCAGTTCTTC. This codes for CASSQGPDYNEQFF. The V gene is TRBV4-1, the J gene TRBJ2-1; no definite D call. CDR1 and CDR2 from the germline V gene are MGHRA and YSYEKL. V lost 1 base, J lost 4 bases, and 8 bases lay in between. CDR3 length equals 14 residues.